The T cell receptor (beta chain) under discussion was sequenced for a study of T cell responses to AZD1222 COVID-19 vaccine. The overall study: Pooled samples include second doses given at about 4 or 12 weeks.

This clone was seen a single time. Its specificity is unknown. The CDR3 is 18 amino acids. Losses at the gene ends were 3 bases for V and 2 bases for J; bases not matched to a gene: 11. Germline assignment: CDR1 MDHEN and CDR2 SYDVKM. Study findings and constraints: Spike-specific TCR breadth and depth went up after people got two AZD1222 doses. Reports indicate that nearly half of spike-specific TCRs are directed at unmutated variant regions.

Sequencing was performed with immunoSEQ multiplex PCR; in TCRdb, only in-frame clones are kept and a portion is missing. The sample carries more than 85,000 clones, nearly 90% recorded once. The V gene is TRBV28, the J gene TRBJ1-5, with 9 bases matching TRBD1. Sequencing used peripheral blood, obtained on day 0 of AZD1222 vaccination. The clonotype was recovered from an adult in good health. CDR3 coding DNA: TGTGCCAGCAGTTTGCCCTTGACAGGGGGATGGGGCAATCAGCCCCAGCATTTT. Its protein is CASSLPLTGGWGNQPQHF. The variable domain in full, completed from reference TRBV28 and TRBJ1-5, reads DVKVTQSSRYLVKRTGEKVFLECVQDMDHENMFWYRQDPGLGLRLIYFSYDVKMKEKGDIPEGYSVSREKKERFSLILESASTNQTSMYLCASSLPLTGGWGNQPQHFGDGTRLSIL.